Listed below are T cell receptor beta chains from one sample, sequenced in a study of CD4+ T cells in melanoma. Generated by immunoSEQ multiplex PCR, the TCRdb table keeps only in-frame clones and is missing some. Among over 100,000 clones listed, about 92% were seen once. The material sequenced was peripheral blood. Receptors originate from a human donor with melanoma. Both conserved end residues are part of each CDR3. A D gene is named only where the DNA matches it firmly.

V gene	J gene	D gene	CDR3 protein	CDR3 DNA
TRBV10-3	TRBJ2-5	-	CATTAQGQETQYF	TGTGCCACAACCGCTCAGGGGCAAGAGACCCAGTACTTC
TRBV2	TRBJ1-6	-	CATGQWLDSPLHF	TGTGCCACAGGACAGTGGCTCGATTCACCCCTCCACTTT
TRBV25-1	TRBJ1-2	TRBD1	CASSELEPGQAFYGYTF	TGTGCCAGCAGTGAACTGGAGCCGGGACAGGCTTTCTATGGCTACACCTTC
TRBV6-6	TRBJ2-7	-	CASSYSGAIYEQYF	TGTGCCAGCAGTTACTCGGGCGCTATCTACGAGCAGTACTTC
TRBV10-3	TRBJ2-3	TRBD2	CAISEASGRDADTQYF	TGTGCCATCAGTGAAGCTAGCGGGAGAGATGCAGATACGCAGTATTTT
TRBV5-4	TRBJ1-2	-	CASSLQAAYGYTF	TGTGCCAGCAGCTTGCAGGCCGCCTATGGCTACACCTTC
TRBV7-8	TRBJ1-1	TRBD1	CASSLARQGNTEAFF	TGTGCCAGCAGCTTAGCCCGACAGGGCAACACTGAAGCTTTCTTT
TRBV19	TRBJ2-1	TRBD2	CASSTLAGGPNEQFF	TGTGCCAGTAGTACGCTAGCGGGAGGGCCAAATGAGCAGTTCTTC
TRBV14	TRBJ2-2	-	CASRARQTSNTGELFF	TGTGCCAGCAGGGCGCGACAGACATCGAACACCGGGGAGCTGTTTTTT
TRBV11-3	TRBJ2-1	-	CASSLGGQSVSNEQFF	TGTGCCAGCAGCTTAGGAGGTCAGTCGGTCTCCAATGAGCAGTTCTTC
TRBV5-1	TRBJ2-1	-	CASSLASVSYNEQFF	TGCGCCAGCAGCTTGGCGAGTGTATCCTACAATGAGCAGTTCTTC